This TCR beta chain is from a study of blood T cell repertoires in COVID-19. At the level of the study: COVID-19 samples from acute and convalescent phases originated in the United States, Italy and Spain. PBMCs, B-cell-depleted T cells, or T cells were the source of the cDNA or gDNA that made up the material.

Authors' processing steps: Amplification with reference gene primers provided the estimates of nucleated cell counts. The data were produced by immunoSEQ multiplex PCR, yet TCRdb's version contains in-frame clones alone and is incomplete. V, J and clone size were drawn from that table, and D and trimming were deduced from the DNA. The table includes more than 85,000 clones, about 80% detected once. CDR3 length equals 16 residues. The germline V gene encodes CDR1 SGHRS and CDR2 YFSETQ. Trimming cost V 4 bases and J 0 bases, with 13 bases left between them. The rearrangement joins TRBV5-1 to TRBJ2-2; D might be TRBD1 (6 bases). The receptor comes from a man aged 70-80 years with acute or convalescent COVID-19. Sequencing was done on a sample of peripheral blood. DNA of the CDR3: TGCGCCAGCAGCGATGGGGACAATACGAACACCGGGGAGCTGTTTTTT. Translating it yields CASSDGDNTNTGELFF.